The clone carrying this T cell receptor (beta chain) was recorded only once. V lost 2 bases to trimming and J lost 6 bases; unmatched junction nucleotides: 5. The germline V gene has CDR1 SGHVS and CDR2 FQNEAQ. This CDR3 spans 16 amino acids. Sequenced by immunoSEQ multiplex PCR; TCRdb stores in-frame clones only, minus some. Of under 250,000 clones detected, about 87% appear once; the ten largest clones hold around 2.6%. The data originate from a study of blood T cell repertoires in COVID-19. Sequencing was carried out using PBMCs or T cells enriched from blood (not recorded which). The clonotype was recovered from a woman in her 30s with acute COVID-19. The chain carries TRBV7-8 and TRBJ2-2, with 11 bases identical to TRBD2. The CDR3 spells CASSLSGLAAAGELFF. The CDR3 DNA reads as TGTGCCAGCAGCTTATCGGGACTAGCGGCGGCCGGGGAGCTGTTTTTT.